One TCR beta chain is described in this entry. The data originate from a study of blood T cell repertoires in COVID-19. Whole-study context: The United States, Italy and Spain provided the acute and convalescent COVID-19 samples.

Seattle patients were enrolled while actively infected and followed longitudinally. The V and J ends lost 2 bases and 12 bases, in that order; junction bases with no gene match: 7. The CDR3 runs to 13 residues. Per the germline V gene, CDR1 is ENHRY and CDR2 is SYGVKD. In the authors' workflow: Estimates of nucleated cell counts were drawn from the amplification of reference gene primers. Some clones are missing from TCRdb's copy, which holds only in-frame ones; the method was immunoSEQ multiplex PCR. Clone size and V and J calls were adopted from that table, with D and trimming inferred from the DNA. The sample shows a few hundred thousand clones, more than 80% of them seen only once.

This receptor was obtained from a woman aged 45-65 years with COVID-19, enrolled during active disease. The sample comprised peripheral blood. V usage is TRBV10-3 and J usage is TRBJ2-1; 7 bases are shared with TRBD1. Here the CDR3 DNA reads TGTGCCATCAGTGAGGACAAGGGGGCGTCGCAGTTCTTC. Translating it yields CAISEDKGASQFF.